What follows is one T cell receptor (beta chain) and its context. Its antigen is unknown. This specimen comes from a study of T cells expressing NK-cell markers. Findings and caveats of the study: Expanded NKG2C+ T cell clones had unclear HCMV specificity.

The germline V gene has CDR1 LGHDT and CDR2 YNNKEL (reference sequence). The CDR3 runs to 15 residues. UMI-tagged 5'RACE template switching yielded the TCR beta cDNA. TCRdb derives one entry per CDR3 protein from the 5' RACE reads, leaving out DNA. This repertoire includes 150,000 or so distinct CDR3 sequences. The gene calls are TRBV3-1 and TRBJ1-5; TCRdb calls TRBD1, which cannot be checked without DNA. The sequence was obtained from a woman aged 45-60 years in good health. The specimen was blood T cells: a sorted CD56 or NKG2C T cell subset, CD4+ or CD8+ T cells, or bulk PBMC T cells (not recorded which). CDR3 region: CASSRTGDSVKPQHF.